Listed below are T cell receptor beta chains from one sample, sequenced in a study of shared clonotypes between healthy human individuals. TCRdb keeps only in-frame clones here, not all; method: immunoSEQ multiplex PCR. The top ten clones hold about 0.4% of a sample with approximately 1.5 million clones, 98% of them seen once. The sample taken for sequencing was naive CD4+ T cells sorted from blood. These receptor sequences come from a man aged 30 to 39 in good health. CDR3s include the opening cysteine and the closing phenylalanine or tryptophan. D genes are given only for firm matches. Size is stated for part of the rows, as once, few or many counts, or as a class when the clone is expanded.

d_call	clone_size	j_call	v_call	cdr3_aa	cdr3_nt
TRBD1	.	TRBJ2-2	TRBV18	CASSPPNRGPGTGELFF	TGTGCCAGCTCACCACCTAACAGGGGTCCCGGCACCGGGGAGCTGTTTTTT
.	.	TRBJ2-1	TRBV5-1	CASSNRDSWNNEQFF	TGCGCCAGCAGCAACCGGGACTCCTGGAACAATGAGCAGTTCTTC
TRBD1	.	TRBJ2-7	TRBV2	CASSERDRLEYF	TGTGCCAGCAGTGAAAGGGACAGGCTAGAATACTTC
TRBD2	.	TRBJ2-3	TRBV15	CATSRDMGLAGGHIADTQYF	TGTGCCACCAGCAGAGATATGGGACTAGCGGGAGGACACATCGCAGATACGCAGTATTTT
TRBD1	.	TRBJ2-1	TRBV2	CASRTGQAYNEQFF	TGTGCCAGCAGAACAGGACAGGCCTACAATGAGCAGTTCTTC
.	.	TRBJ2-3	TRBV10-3	CAISESGRIKQYF	TGTGCCATCAGTGAGTCTGGTAGGATTAAGCAGTATTTT
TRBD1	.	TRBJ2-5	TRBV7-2	CASSLGDRGPETQYF	TGTGCCAGCAGCTTAGGGGACAGGGGGCCAGAGACCCAGTACTTC
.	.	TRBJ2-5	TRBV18	CASSLGAGSTGEQYF	TGTGCCAGCTCCCTGGGGGCGGGTTCGACCGGGGAGCAGTACTTC
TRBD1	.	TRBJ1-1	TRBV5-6	CASSLPGGVEYTSEAFF	TGTGCCAGCAGCTTGCCAGGGGGCGTTGAATACACTTCTGAAGCTTTCTTT
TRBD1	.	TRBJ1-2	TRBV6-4	CASSEQTGSGYTF	TGTGCCAGCAGTGAGCAGACAGGGTCCGGCTACACCTTC
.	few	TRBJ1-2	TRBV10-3	CAIGVLLGGANGYTF	TGTGCCATCGGTGTCCTTCTGGGGGGCGCGAATGGCTACACCTTC